This T cell receptor beta chain was sequenced for a study of early T cells in non-severe SARS-CoV-2 infection. As for the study in general: Unsorted whole-blood RNA was sequenced in bulk, leaving chains unpaired. Overall study findings and caveats: Matching against VDJdb likely underestimated virus-specific expansions, favoring anti-spike CD8.

CDR3 length equals 17 residues. V was clipped by 3 bases and J by 0 bases, with 12 bases between them. Separate cDNA molecules each had unique molecular identifiers attached to them. TCRdb re-analysed the 5' RACE reads in MiXCR, keeping a single row per CDR3 protein. The sample carries more than 65,000 distinct CDR3 sequences, 4% to 6% recorded once. This clonotype was counted ten times or more. Antigen: not known. The sequencing used whole blood, collected at baseline. This receptor was identified in an adult who was a healthcare worker with PCR-confirmed SARS-CoV-2 infection or an uninfected control (not recorded which). The donor label of this sample is uncertain. This rearrangement joins TRBV12-3 or TRBV12-4 to TRBJ1-6; D unclear. This CDR3 reads CASSFRVSHSYNSPLHF. The CDR3 DNA reads TGTGCCAGCAGTTTTCGGGTGTCCCACTCCTATAATTCACCCCTCCACTTT.